These 30 T cell receptor beta chains share one sample of origin, sequenced in a study of T cells in tuberculosis. Sample time point: new active TB diagnosis, blood taken before or within 7 days of starting treatment. Clones were read by immunoSEQ multiplex PCR, and TCRdb kept only the in-frame ones, dropping some. This table has under 45,000 clones, approximately 90% appearing once. This specimen consisted of PBMCs, obtained at tuberculosis diagnosis. The origin of the receptors is an adult with tuberculosis.

This clone was found once. V is TRBV9 and J is TRBJ2-3; D is uncertain. V dropped 4 bases and J dropped 0 bases, with 15 bases sitting between them. The CDR3 length is 16 residues. Germline CDR1 reads SGDLS; CDR2 reads YYNGEE. CDR3 sequence reads: CASSPPNGASTDTQYF. In nucleotides, the CDR3 is TGTGCCAGCAGCCCACCCAACGGAGCTAGCACAGATACGCAGTATTTT.

J is TRBJ1-2 and V is TRBV28; 10 bases match TRBD1. Losses at the gene ends were 6 bases for V and 8 bases for J; bases not matched to a gene: 9. The V gene's germline CDR1 is MDHEN and CDR2 SYDVKM. The CDR3 is 14 amino acids. Written as DNA, the CDR3 is TGTGCCAGCAGCCGACAGGGGGCGCTAAGGGGCTACACCTTC. Translating it yields CASSRQGALRGYTF.

In its sample, this clone is medium-sized. This chain links TRBV6-4 with TRBJ2-1; TRBD1 aligns across 7 bases. Germline-derived CDR1 and CDR2 are MRHNA and SNTAGT. The CDR3 consists of 15 residues. Trimming cost V 3 bases and J 4 bases; bases outside gene matches: 6. CDR3 loop: CASSESGTEYNEQFF. The DNA for the CDR3 is TGTGCCAGCAGTGAGTCGGGGACAGAGTACAATGAGCAGTTCTTC.

The CDR3 region has the DNA TGCGCCAGCAGCTTAGACAAGTCCTATAATTCACCCCTCCACTTT. Amino acids: CASSLDKSYNSPLHF. This chain connects TRBV5-1 to TRBJ1-6; D gene uncertain. The length of the CDR3 is 15 residues. Germline values: CDR1 SGHRS, CDR2 YFSETQ. With 2 bases removed from V and 1 base from J, the gap between germline ends came to 7 bases. The whole variable domain, remainder taken from reference TRBV5-1 and TRBJ1-6, is KAGVTQTPRYLIKTRGQQVTLSCSPISGHRSVSWYQQTPGQGLQFLFEYFSETQRNKGNFPGRFSGRQFSNSRSEMNVSTLELGDSALYLCASSLDKSYNSPLHFGNGTRLTVT.

This clone was counted once. The chain carries TRBV27 and TRBJ2-2; tentatively, D is TRBD1 (6 bases). Trimming pared 3 bases from V and 8 bases from J, leaving 25 bases between. The germline gives CDR1 MNHEY, CDR2 SMNVEV (reference sequence). This CDR3 contains 18 residues. The CDR3 DNA sequence: TGTGCCAGCAGTTTTGAATCCTCCAGACAGGCCCGCCTTGGGGAGCTGTTTTTT. It encodes CASSFESSRQARLGELFF.

The V gene is TRBV30, the J gene TRBJ1-3; D call uncertain. This CDR3 has 14 residues. V was pared by 7 bases and J by 4 bases, with 17 bases between. Germline V gene sequence: CDR1 GTSNPN, CDR2 SVGIG (reference sequence). Here the CDR3 DNA reads TGTGCCTCCGTCCTGATAGGAGGAGGAAACACCATATATTTT. Its translation: CASVLIGGGNTIYF.

V usage is TRBV9 and J usage is TRBJ2-5; 11 bases align to TRBD2. From germline, CDR1 is SGDLS and CDR2 YYNGEE. J gave up 2 bases and V 3 bases, and 3 bases lay outside the gene matches. The CDR3 has 15 residues. This chain's CDR3 is CASSDRLAGQETQYF. In DNA form, the CDR3 reads TGTGCCAGCAGCGACCGACTAGCGGGGCAAGAGACCCAGTACTTC.

This chain joins TRBV28 and TRBJ2-7; D is unclear. CDR1 is MDHEN and CDR2 is SYDVKM in the germline V gene. This CDR3 region has 17 residues. V lost 3 bases to trimming and J lost 3 bases, with 21 bases between them. CDR3 loop: CASSFSFPDGQLYEQYV. DNA of the CDR3: TGTGCCAGCAGTTTCTCCTTCCCTGATGGGCAGCTCTACGAGCAGTACGTC.

The genes are TRBV11-3 and TRBJ1-1; no clear D. The CDR3 length is 13 residues. V lost 1 base to trimming and J lost 0 bases, with 3 bases between them. In germline, CDR1 is SGHNT, CDR2 YENEEA. The CDR3 reads CASSLAVNTEAFF. The CDR3 DNA reads as TGTGCCAGCAGCTTAGCCGTGAACACTGAAGCTTTCTTT.

V usage is TRBV29-1 and J usage is TRBJ1-2; 8 nucleotides line up with TRBD1. V shed 4 bases, J shed 3 bases, and the junction held 16 bases outside the gene matches. Germline CDR1 SQVTM, CDR2 ANQGSEA. The CDR3 totals 17 residues. This CDR3 reads CSVALGQDLPRDYGYTF. The CDR3 DNA is TGCAGCGTTGCTCTGGGACAGGACCTACCACGGGACTATGGCTACACCTTC.

The chain carries TRBV28 and TRBJ2-2, with TRBD2 identical over 8 bases. The CDR3 covers 16 residues. With 6 bases clipped from V and 4 bases from J, the junction kept 10 bases outside the gene matches. CDR1 is MDHEN, CDR2 SYDVKM, per germline. The CDR3 sequence: CASRPYGGEGTGELFF. The CDR3 coding sequence is TGTGCCAGCAGGCCTTACGGGGGGGAGGGCACCGGGGAGCTGTTTTTT.

The V and J genes are TRBV30 and TRBJ2-1; the match to TRBD2 covers 10 bases. The junction had 5 bases not matched to a gene; V was cut back by 7 bases and J by 2 bases. Looked up from germline, CDR1 is GTSNPN and CDR2 is SVGIG (reference sequence). This CDR3 region has 14 residues. CDR3 bases: TGTGCCTACTCCGGGACTAGCGCCTACAATGAGCAGTTCTTC. Translating it yields CAYSGTSAYNEQFF.

The chain combines TRBV4-3 with TRBJ2-1; perhaps TRBD2 as D (5 bases). V lost 3 bases and J 4 bases, leaving 7 bases between the germline ends. CDR1 and CDR2 (germline): LGHNA, YSLEER. The CDR3 has 13 amino acids. DNA of the CDR3: TGCGCCAGCAGCCAGGAGCGGTACAATGAGCAGTTCTTC. Its translation is CASSQERYNEQFF.

The V call is TRBV2, the J call TRBJ2-2, with 11 bases lining up with TRBD1. CDR3 length: 16 residues. Per the germline V gene, CDR1 is SNHLY and CDR2 is FYNNEI. V shed 3 bases, J shed 4 bases, and the junction held 4 bases outside the gene matches. The CDR3 is CASSDRGQGATGELFF. DNA for the CDR3: TGTGCCAGCAGTGACCGAGGACAGGGGGCCACCGGGGAGCTGTTTTTT.

This clone has just one count. The chain has TRBV12-5 and TRBJ2-4; D may be TRBD1 (6 bases). The CDR3 has 16 residues. With 1 base removed from V and 6 bases from J, the gap between germline ends came to 16 bases. The germline V gene encodes CDR1 LGHNT and CDR2 FRNRAP. CDR3 loop: CASGLGEQGSGNIQYF. The DNA of the CDR3 is TGTGCTAGTGGTTTGGGAGAGCAGGGGTCGGGAAACATTCAGTACTTC.

The chain recombines TRBV27 with TRBJ2-1; D is unresolved. This CDR3 comprises 13 residues. The germline gives CDR1 MNHEY, CDR2 SMNVEV (reference sequence). V was cut by 6 bases and J by 2 bases, with 8 bases left in between. The CDR3 sequence: CASRPKPYNEQFF. The CDR3 DNA sequence: TGTGCCAGCAGACCCAAGCCCTACAATGAGCAGTTCTTC.

This clone showed up just a few times. The gene calls are TRBV6-6 and TRBJ2-5, with 9 nucleotides matching TRBD2. The germline V gene has CDR1 MNHNY and CDR2 SVGAGI (reference sequence). CDR3 length: 14 amino acids. The V gene end was trimmed by 6 bases and the J gene end by 5 bases; junction bases not matched to a gene: 7. This CDR3 is CASRTVAGDETQYF. Here the CDR3 DNA reads TGTGCCAGCAGGACTGTAGCGGGGGATGAGACCCAGTACTTC.

The rearrangement joins TRBV2 to TRBJ2-5, with D tentatively TRBD1 (6 bases). The germline V gene encodes CDR1 SNHLY and CDR2 FYNNEI. The CDR3 is 14 amino acids. V was trimmed by 4 bases and J by 1 base, leaving 10 bases between them. CDR3 nucleotides: TGTGCCAGCAGTGGGCGGACAGCCCAAGAGACCCAGTACTTC. Protein product: CASSGRTAQETQYF.

This clone has just a few counts. V and J are TRBV6-5 and TRBJ2-7; TRBD1 is a possible D gene (8 bases). Germline assignment: CDR1 MNHEY and CDR2 SVGAGI. CDR3 size: 14 residues. V was pared by 6 bases and J by 4 bases, with 16 bases between. The CDR3 nucleotides are TGTGCCAGCAGCCGGACAGGGAGGGGTTACGAGCAGTACTTC. Its translation: CASSRTGRGYEQYF.

The chain combines TRBV7-2 with TRBJ1-5; perhaps TRBD1 as D (6 bases). CDR1 and CDR2 (germline): SGHTA, FQGNSA. The V and J ends lost 5 bases and 6 bases respectively, with 20 bases between them. This CDR3 comprises 16 residues. In nucleotides, the CDR3 is TGTGCCAGCAGCCCTCAGAGACAGGCTTCGGGTCAGCCCCAGCATTTT. This translates into CASSPQRQASGQPQHF.

The J gene is TRBJ1-2, the V gene TRBV5-1; TRBD1 agrees at 9 bases. Germline V gives CDR1 SGHRS, CDR2 YFSETQ. V was clipped by 0 bases and J by 2 bases; unmatched bases: 2. CDR3 size: 15 residues. The CDR3 coding sequence is TGCGCCAGCAGCTTGGGGGGACAGGGAAACTATGGCTACACCTTC. Its translation is CASSLGGQGNYGYTF.

This clone was seen a single time. The rearrangement links TRBV19 to TRBJ1-2; a possible D gene is TRBD1 (5 bases). With 4 bases removed from V and 4 bases from J, the gap between germline ends came to 19 bases. The CDR3 loop spans 16 amino acids. CDR1 and CDR2 (germline): LNHDA, SQIVND (reference sequence). CDR3 coding DNA: TGTGCCAGTAGTAGGGATGCGGGAGGGGATTCCTATGGCTACACCTTC. Protein sequence: CASSRDAGGDSYGYTF. Full variable domain (missing parts from reference TRBV19 and TRBJ1-2): DGGITQSPKYLFRKEGQNVTLSCEQNLNHDAMYWYRQDPGQGLRLIYYSQIVNDFQKGDIAEGYSVSREKKESFPLTVTSAQKNPTAFYLCASSRDAGGDSYGYTFGSGTRLTVV.

The CDR3 DNA sequence: TGCGCCAGCAGCTTGGCCCAACAAAGCTCTGGAAACACCATATATTTT. Protein product: CASSLAQQSSGNTIYF. The rearrangement uses TRBV5-1 and TRBJ1-3; D uncertain. The V gene's germline CDR1 is SGHRS and CDR2 YFSETQ. The CDR3 length is 16 residues. V lost 0 bases and J lost 0, with 10 bases in between.

The chain has TRBV6-7 and TRBJ2-7; TRBD1 matches 8 bases. TRBV6-7 is noted as an ORF with a role that remains uncertain. CDR3 size: 15 residues. Trimming took 2 bases from V and 5 from J; bases not matched to a gene: 8. CDR3 sequence reads: CASSYRDSTGDEQYV. The CDR3 DNA follows: TGTGCCAGCAGTTACCGCGATTCGACAGGGGACGAGCAGTACGTC.

V usage is TRBV6-1 and J usage is TRBJ1-6; D ambiguous. The ends were cut back, 7 bases at V and 6 bases at J, with 16 bases in the middle. Germline V gives CDR1 MNHNS, CDR2 SASEGT. The CDR3 runs to 15 residues. The CDR3 region is CASTPGLRGNSPLHF. In DNA form, the CDR3 reads TGTGCCAGCACTCCAGGCCTGCGGGGTAATTCACCCCTCCACTTT.

The V call is TRBV6-5, the J call TRBJ1-1; 9 nucleotides agree with TRBD1. V was pared by 2 bases and J by 6 bases, with 7 bases of the junction left unmatched. The CDR3 covers 15 residues. Per the germline V gene, CDR1 is MNHEY and CDR2 is SVGAGI. The CDR3 region is CASSYGTGSFAEAFF. CDR3 bases: TGTGCCAGCAGTTACGGGACAGGGAGTTTCGCTGAAGCTTTCTTT.

This chain links TRBV7-2 with TRBJ1-2, with no clear D. The CDR3 spans 13 residues. From germline, CDR1 is SGHTA and CDR2 FQGNSA. V shed 5 bases and J shed 3 bases, with 10 bases lying between them. The CDR3 region is CASSHYGDYGYTF. CDR3 DNA sequence: TGTGCCAGCAGCCACTACGGCGACTATGGCTACACCTTC.

The V call is TRBV7-6, the J call TRBJ2-1, with 7 bases lining up with TRBD2. The CDR3 runs to 15 residues. Germline V gene sequence: CDR1 SGHVS, CDR2 FNYEAQ. The V and J ends lost 6 bases and 3 bases, in that order; junction bases with no gene match: 8. CDR3 loop: CASRLEPSGYNEQFF. The DNA for the CDR3 is TGTGCCAGCAGGCTAGAGCCTAGCGGCTACAATGAGCAGTTCTTC. Using reference TRBV7-6 and TRBJ2-1 for the parts outside the CDR3, the full variable domain is GAGVSQSPRYKVTKRGQDVALRCDPISGHVSLYWYRQALGQGPEFLTYFNYEAQQDKSGLPNDRFSAERPEGSISTLTIQRTEQRDSAMYRCASRLEPSGYNEQFFGPGTRLTVL.

This clone appeared once. The chain joins TRBV6-6 to TRBJ1-1; D is ambiguous. There are 12 residues in the CDR3. Germline V gene lookup returns CDR1 MNHNY and CDR2 SVGAGI (reference sequence). V lost 6 bases, J lost 6 bases, and 11 bases lay in between. CDR3 sequence: CASSSSSAEAFF. The CDR3 DNA sequence: TGTGCCAGCAGCTCTTCTAGCGCTGAAGCTTTCTTT.

The rearrangement joins TRBV30 to TRBJ2-5, with 9 bases that match TRBD2. Germline V gene sequence: CDR1 GTSNPN, CDR2 SVGIG (reference sequence). CDR3 length: 17 amino acids. V trimming: 0 bases; J trimming: 1 base; junction bases outside the gene matches: 9. The CDR3 nucleotides are TGTGCCTGGAGTGTAGGGGCAAGCGGGGGGACCCAAGAGACCCAGTACTTC. As protein: CAWSVGASGGTQETQYF.